The 3 T cell receptor beta chains listed next were all sequenced from one sample in a study of T cells after yellow fever vaccination. TCRdb redid the calling of the 5' RACE reads with MiXCR, one entry per CDR3 protein. This sample has approximately 250,000 distinct CDR3 sequences, with approximately 3.8% found just once. Sequencing was performed on PBMCs, taken 15 days after the yellow fever booster vaccination. These receptors were collected from a man younger than 35 who received the YFV17D yellow fever vaccine.

V is TRBV4-3 and J is TRBJ2-6; maybe TRBD2 (5 bases). Trimming removed 1 base at V and 0 bases at J, with 10 bases between. The CDR3 loop spans 17 amino acids. Germline loops: CDR1 LGHNA, CDR2 YSLEER. The CDR3 reads CASSQVGRSSGANVLTF. For the CDR3, the DNA is TGCGCCAGCAGCCAAGTAGGGAGAAGCTCTGGGGCCAACGTCCTGACTTTC.

The CDR3: CASRQGRNTGELFF. The CDR3 coding sequence is TGTGCCAGCCGACAGGGAAGAAACACCGGGGAGCTGTTTTTT. J is TRBJ2-2 and V is TRBV5-4; TRBD1 matches 7 bases. The CDR3 length is 14 residues. The J segment lost 2 bases and the V segment lost 7 bases, leaving 5 bases of the junction unmatched. From germline, CDR1 is SGHNT and CDR2 YYREEE (reference sequence).

Ten or more counts support this clonotype. The DNA of the CDR3 is TGTGCCAGCAGCGGAGAGGACGGGGGCTATGGCTACACCTTC. Translating it yields CASSGEDGGYGYTF. The chain links TRBV7-6 to TRBJ1-2, with D possibly TRBD1 on 5 matching bases. The CDR3 consists of 14 residues. V was shortened by 5 bases and J by 4 bases, with 14 bases between the two germline ends. CDR1 is SGHVS, CDR2 FNYEAQ, per germline.